Each of the 14 T cell receptor beta chains below was sequenced from the same sample in a study of shared clonotypes between healthy human individuals. Libraries were prepared by immunoSEQ multiplex PCR; TCRdb keeps only in-frame clonotypes and omits some of them. Found here are 2 million to 2.5 million clones, approximately 93% of them singletons; the top ten hold around 0.4%. The sequenced material came from naive CD4+ T cells from PBMCs. Indicated subset: CD45RA+ positively selected. The receptors stem from a man aged 18 to 29 in good health. Some clones in this sample may be carry-over from other donors' samples.

This clone turned up a few times. The rearrangement links TRBV30 to TRBJ1-5; D unresolved. The germline V gene encodes CDR1 GTSNPN and CDR2 SVGIG (reference sequence). This CDR3 region has 13 residues. V shed 0 bases and J shed 9 bases, with 12 bases lying between them. The CDR3 sequence is CAWSVLEVGPQHF. The CDR3 DNA is TGTGCCTGGAGTGTACTGGAGGTAGGGCCCCAGCATTTT.

This clone appeared once. The chain recombines TRBV14 with TRBJ1-3; D uncertain. The CDR3 spans 13 residues. CDR1 is SGHDN and CDR2 is FVKESK in the germline V gene. The germline V and J ends were trimmed by 1 base and 3 bases, with 4 bases remaining between them. CDR3 bases: TGTGCCAGCAGCCAAGCAGGTGGAAACACCATATATTTT. This sequence encodes CASSQAGGNTIYF.

V usage is TRBV7-9 and J usage is TRBJ2-3; 8 bases are a match to TRBD2. This CDR3 contains 15 residues. The V and J ends lost 6 bases and 0 bases, in that order; junction bases with no gene match: 5. The V gene's germline CDR1 is SEHNR and CDR2 FQNEAQ (reference sequence). CDR3 coding DNA: TGTGCCAGCAGTCGGCGGGAGGCTAGCACAGATACGCAGTATTTT. Its translation: CASSRREASTDTQYF.

The chain combines TRBV5-4 with TRBJ2-5; possibly TRBD2 for D (6 bases). V lost 1 base and J 3 bases, leaving 13 bases between the germline ends. The germline V gene has CDR1 SGHNT and CDR2 YYREEE (reference sequence). This CDR3 contains 15 residues. The CDR3 sequence is CASSLTSLGEETQYF. In nucleotides, the CDR3 is TGTGCCAGCAGCTTGACTAGCCTGGGGGAAGAGACCCAGTACTTC.

The chain carries TRBV7-8 and TRBJ2-1; 12 positions agree with TRBD1. J gave up 7 bases and V 5 bases, and 12 bases lay outside the gene matches. Germline CDR1 SGHVS, CDR2 FQNEAQ. The CDR3 has 17 amino acids. CDR3 DNA: TGTGCCAGCAGCGAGATCCCGGGACAGGGGGCGCAGAATGAGCAGTTCTTC. Its translation: CASSEIPGQGAQNEQFF.

In regard to this clone: The same CDR3 is also encoded by other DNA sequences in this sample. The V gene is TRBV15, the J gene TRBJ2-3; 8 bases fit TRBD1. Per the germline V gene, CDR1 is LNHNV and CDR2 is YYDKDF (reference sequence). Unmatched junction bases numbered 1, after V lost 3 bases and J lost 2 bases. There are 14 residues in the CDR3. CDR3 coding DNA: TGTGCCACCAGCAGGGGACAGGACACAGATACGCAGTATTTT. Translated, it gives CATSRGQDTDTQYF.

Worth noting for this clone: Other DNA sequences in this specimen translate into the identical CDR3. V gene TRBV7-3 combines with J gene TRBJ2-3, with TRBD2 matching over 7 bases. The CDR3 sequence is 15 residues long. Germline V lookup: CDR1 SGHTA, CDR2 FQGTGA. Trimming cost V 5 bases and J 3 bases; bases outside gene matches: 8. The CDR3 sequence: CASSLALASTDTQYF. The DNA of the CDR3 is TGTGCCAGCAGCCTCGCACTAGCGTCGACAGATACGCAGTATTTT.

V and J are TRBV6-1 and TRBJ2-7; no definite D call. This CDR3 is 18 amino acids long. Germline V gives CDR1 MNHNS, CDR2 SASEGT. V lost 2 bases and J 4 bases, leaving 24 bases between the germline ends. CDR3: CASSEIFTPRSRRYEQYF. In DNA form, the CDR3 reads TGTGCCAGCAGTGAAATCTTTACACCTAGAAGTCGAAGATACGAGCAGTACTTC.

V gene TRBV6-6 combines with J gene TRBJ2-7; D perhaps matches TRBD2 (7 bases). CDR3 length: 15 amino acids. Germline CDR1 reads MNHNY; CDR2 reads SVGAGI (reference sequence). V lost 7 bases to trimming and J lost 3 bases, with 19 bases between them. The CDR3 nucleotides are TGTGCCAGCATCGGACAGCGGGACTGGAACTACGAGCAGTACTTC. Encoded protein: CASIGQRDWNYEQYF.

This clone was seen a few times. The V and J genes are TRBV6-1 and TRBJ2-1; 9 bases align to TRBD2. The V gene end was trimmed by 2 bases and the J gene end by 8 bases; junction bases not matched to a gene: 7. Germline V gene data show CDR1 as MNHNS and CDR2 as SASEGT. The CDR3 spans 15 residues. The CDR3 DNA reads as TGTGCCAGCAGTGAATCGGCGGGAGGGCCCGATGAGCAGTTCTTC. Translating gives CASSESAGGPDEQFF.

V gene TRBV30 combines with J gene TRBJ2-2; D is perhaps TRBD1 or TRBD2 (6 bases each). This CDR3 spans 14 amino acids. V gave up 5 bases and J gave up 6 bases, with 16 bases separating them. Per germline, CDR1 GTSNPN and CDR2 SVGIG (reference sequence). CDR3 nucleotide sequence: TGTGCCTGGGCGGGATGGGGGGCCGCCGGGGAGCTGTTTTTT. This codes for CAWAGWGAAGELFF.

This chain uses TRBV6-1 with TRBJ2-3; TRBD1 agrees at 7 bases. J gave up 6 bases and V 4 bases, and 16 bases lay outside the gene matches. This CDR3 spans 17 amino acids. CDR1 is MNHNS and CDR2 is SASEGT in the germline V gene. The CDR3 loop is CASSGTTGSSGWDTQYF. The CDR3 coding sequence is TGTGCCAGCAGTGGGACGACAGGGTCGTCGGGATGGGATACGCAGTATTTT.

The chain uses TRBV7-3 and TRBJ2-1, with 7 bases aligning to TRBD2. After removal of 4 bases from V and 5 bases from J, the junction contained 2 bases not matched to a gene. The CDR3 extends over 13 amino acids. CDR1 is SGHTA, CDR2 FQGTGA, per germline. The CDR3, as DNA: TGTGCCAGCAGCTGGACTAGAGACAATGAGCAGTTCTTC. Its protein is CASSWTRDNEQFF.

This clone was seen once. The V call is TRBV30, the J call TRBJ1-4; D may be TRBD1 (5 bases). The germline gives CDR1 GTSNPN, CDR2 SVGIG (reference sequence). Trimming cost V 4 bases and J 11 bases, with 17 bases left between them. This CDR3 spans 13 amino acids. The DNA of the CDR3 is TGTGCCTGGACGACAGCCCGCGGCCGGAAACTGTTTTTT. It yields the protein CAWTTARGRKLFF.